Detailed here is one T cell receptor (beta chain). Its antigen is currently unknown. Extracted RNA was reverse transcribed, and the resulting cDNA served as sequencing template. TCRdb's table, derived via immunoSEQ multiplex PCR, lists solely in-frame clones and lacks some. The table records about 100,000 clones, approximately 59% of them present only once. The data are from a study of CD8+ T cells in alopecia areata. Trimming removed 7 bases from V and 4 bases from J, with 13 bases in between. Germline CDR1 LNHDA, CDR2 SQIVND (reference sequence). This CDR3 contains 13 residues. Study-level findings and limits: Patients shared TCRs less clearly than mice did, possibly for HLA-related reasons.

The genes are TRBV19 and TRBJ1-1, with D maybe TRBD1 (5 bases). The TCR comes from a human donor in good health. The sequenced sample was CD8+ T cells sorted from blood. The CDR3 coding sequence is TGTGCCAGTATTGAGTCCAGGGCCACTGAAGCTTTCTTT. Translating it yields CASIESRATEAFF.